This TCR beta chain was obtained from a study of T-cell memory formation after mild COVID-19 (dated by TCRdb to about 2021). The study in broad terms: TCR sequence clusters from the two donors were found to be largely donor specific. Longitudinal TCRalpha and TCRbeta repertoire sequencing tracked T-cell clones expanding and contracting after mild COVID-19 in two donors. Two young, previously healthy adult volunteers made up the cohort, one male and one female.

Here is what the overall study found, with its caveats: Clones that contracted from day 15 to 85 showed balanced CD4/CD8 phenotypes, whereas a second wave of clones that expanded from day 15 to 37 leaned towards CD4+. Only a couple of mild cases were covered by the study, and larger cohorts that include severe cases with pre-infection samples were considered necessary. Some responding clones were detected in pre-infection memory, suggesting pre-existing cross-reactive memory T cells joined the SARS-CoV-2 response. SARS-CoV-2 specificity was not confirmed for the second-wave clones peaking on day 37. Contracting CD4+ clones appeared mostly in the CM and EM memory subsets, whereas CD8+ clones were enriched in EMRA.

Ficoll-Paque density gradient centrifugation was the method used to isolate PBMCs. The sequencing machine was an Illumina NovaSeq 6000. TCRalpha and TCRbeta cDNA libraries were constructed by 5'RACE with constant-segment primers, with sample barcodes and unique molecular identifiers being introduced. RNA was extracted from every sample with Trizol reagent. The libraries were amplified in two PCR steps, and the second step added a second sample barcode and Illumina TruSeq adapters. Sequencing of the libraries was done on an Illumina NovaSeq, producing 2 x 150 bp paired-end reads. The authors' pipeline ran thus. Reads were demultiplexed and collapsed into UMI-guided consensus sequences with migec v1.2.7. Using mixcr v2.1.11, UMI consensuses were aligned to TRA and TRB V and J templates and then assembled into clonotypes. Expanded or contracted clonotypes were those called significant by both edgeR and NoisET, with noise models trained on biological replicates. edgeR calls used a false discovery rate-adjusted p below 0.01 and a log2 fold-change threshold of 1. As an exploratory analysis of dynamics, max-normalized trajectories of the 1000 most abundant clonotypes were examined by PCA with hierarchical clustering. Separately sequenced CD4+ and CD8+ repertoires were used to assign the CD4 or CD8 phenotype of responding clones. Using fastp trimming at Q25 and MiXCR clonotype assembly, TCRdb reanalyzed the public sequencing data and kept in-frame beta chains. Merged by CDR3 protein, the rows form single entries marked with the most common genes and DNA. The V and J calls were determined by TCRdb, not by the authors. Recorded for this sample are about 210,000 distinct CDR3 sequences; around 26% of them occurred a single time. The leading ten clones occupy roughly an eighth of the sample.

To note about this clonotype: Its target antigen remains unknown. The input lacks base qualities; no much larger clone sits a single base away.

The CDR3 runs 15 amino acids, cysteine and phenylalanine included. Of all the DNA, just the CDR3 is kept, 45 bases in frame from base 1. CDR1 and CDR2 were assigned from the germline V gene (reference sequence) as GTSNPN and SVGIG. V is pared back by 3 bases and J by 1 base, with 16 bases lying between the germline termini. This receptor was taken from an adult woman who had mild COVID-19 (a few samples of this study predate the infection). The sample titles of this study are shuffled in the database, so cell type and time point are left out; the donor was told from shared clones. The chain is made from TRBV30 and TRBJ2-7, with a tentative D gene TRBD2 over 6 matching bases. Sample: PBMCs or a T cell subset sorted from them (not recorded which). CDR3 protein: CAWRTRRAPSYEQYF. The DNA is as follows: TGTGCCTGGAGAACAAGGAGGGCCCCGTCCTACGAGCAGTACTTC.